This is a list of T cell receptor beta chains from one sample in a study of shared T cell receptors in the human thymus. Using immunoSEQ multiplex PCR, the repertoire was profiled, and TCRdb retains in-frame clones only, with some absent. The top ten clones hold around 0.01% of a sample with 700,000 to 750,000 clones, 80% to 90% of them seen once. In addition, the sample was reused for a study of human thymus T cells.

Sample: thymocytes. The receptors were sampled from a girl under two years old with a congenital heart defect. Both conserved end residues are trimmed from each CDR3.

V gene,CDR3 protein
TRBV5-1,ASSPDRVYDGYT
TRBV7-9,ASSNPSSGANVLT
TRBV7-2,ASILHPADRINYGYT
TRBV14,ASSPQGSEFPATNEKLF
TRBV11-2,ASSLAKPGQGTDEQY
TRBV5-8,ASSLVNRGLNGYT
TRBV27,ASGLYEQY
TRBV27,ASSLSKARGTNQPQH
TRBV6-5,ASSSDRAYEQY
TRBV4-1,ASSQDRGGANEKLF
TRBV6-5,ASSRSPGGEQY
TRBV10-3,AISHQKNEAF
TRBV7-6,ASSLELRGDTEAF
TRBV11-1,ASSPSGGGPPDTQY
TRBV7-3,ASSSNATGVHEQF
TRBV25-1,ASSDNPTGNPTDTQY
TRBV2,ASSAPEPTSGDDYTDTQY
TRBV27,ASSLLGGAGNTIY
TRBV12-5,ASGDRGNYEQY
TRBV6-1,ASSDPTPGGYTEAF
TRBV11-3,ASSSRTGASTGELF
TRBV10-3,AIKGGEGNEQF
TRBV5-1,ASSPTPTSETVTNTEAF
TRBV7-6,ASSLVLLQGNNEQF
TRBV14,ASSPQGMMLNTEAF
TRBV4-1,ASSPQATSSYEQY
TRBV18,ASSPPAVETRGLLSDEQY
TRBV5-6,ASSFKRGGRSGELF
TRBV10-3,AIRGGSYYEQY
TRBV6-1,ASSSRQKYSEQY
TRBV6-5,ASSYGGGVETQY
TRBV19,ASSMPLRTGGPGELF
TRBV5-6,ASSLGVKNTEAF
TRBV7-2,ASSLSSSGGVNEQF
TRBV30,AWSVAASGGAAGELF
TRBV9,ASSVEQGTMGYT
TRBV7-9,ASSCITGPTFRDTEAF
TRBV19,ASSYVLRDFGDGYT
TRBV5-1,ASSPYGQSLYEQY
TRBV4-2,ASSQDVSYSGNTIY
TRBV7-9,ASSFIWTGRSYGYT
TRBV5-1,ASSLVSRGTDTQY
TRBV2,ASKAGGTDTQY
TRBV30,AWSNCRVYQPQH
TRBV29-1,SAVVGFPSRTAKNIQY
TRBV7-9,ASSLSGRGMDQETQY
TRBV7-6,ANSHGTGNSYEQY
TRBV13,ASSTRDRGRNEQF
TRBV10-3,AISEFTGQGSYNEQF